Listed here are 7 T cell receptor beta chains from one sample, sequenced in a study of T cell repertoires in cytomegalovirus infection. Their antigens are not known. TCRdb re-derived calls from the reads in MiXCR, one entry per CDR3 protein. The data show about 900,000 distinct CDR3 sequences, around 29% seen once. The material sequenced was cultured CD8+ T cells from PBMCs, taken from culture after CMV antigen stimulation. The receptor source for this set is a human donor in good health (CMV status not recorded). Some clones in this sample may be carry-over from other donors' samples.

The V and J genes are TRBV9 and TRBJ1-1, with D unclear. Germline CDR1 SGDLS, CDR2 YYNGEE. Trimming cost V 2 bases and J 2 bases, with 13 bases left between them. The CDR3 has 15 amino acids. The CDR3 DNA reads TGTGCCAGCAGCGTCGGAGGGATGAGAAACACTGAAGCTTTCTTT. Translation: CASSVGGMRNTEAFF.

The V call is TRBV6-2 or TRBV6-3, the J call TRBJ1-6, with 7 positions matching TRBD1. There are 17 residues in the CDR3. Trimming at V came to 3 bases and at J to 10 bases, leaving 15 bases not matched to a gene. Germline V lookup: CDR1 MNHEY, CDR2 SVGEGT. CDR3 nucleotide sequence: TGTGCCAGCAGTTATCTCGACAGGGCCGGGGTCGAGTCACCCCTCCACTTT. This encodes CASSYLDRAGVESPLHF.

V and J are TRBV11-1 and TRBJ1-1; TRBD1 is a possible D gene (5 bases). Germline V gives CDR1 SGHAT, CDR2 FQDESV (reference sequence). The CDR3 length is 15 residues. V dropped 4 bases and J dropped 3 bases, with 15 bases sitting between them. CDR3 DNA: TGTGCCAGCAGCTCGCTGGGGGTCTGGGACACTGAAGCTTTCTTT. Amino acids: CASSSLGVWDTEAFF.

The chain recombines TRBV19 with TRBJ2-3; D is ambiguous. The CDR3 is made up of 15 amino acids. V lost 5 bases to trimming and J lost 0 bases, with 12 bases between them. Per germline, CDR1 LNHDA and CDR2 SQIVND (reference sequence). The DNA of the CDR3 is TGTGCCAGTAGTGCCCCCTCTTCTAGCACAGATACGCAGTATTTT. As protein: CASSAPSSSTDTQYF. The entire variable domain, with the rest obtained from reference TRBV19 and TRBJ2-3, is as follows: DGGITQSPKYLFRKEGQNVTLSCEQNLNHDAMYWYRQDPGQGLRLIYYSQIVNDFQKGDIAEGYSVSREKKESFPLTVTSAQKNPTAFYLCASSAPSSSTDTQYFGPGTRLTVL.

This clonotype has ten or more counts. The chain joins TRBV7-9 to TRBJ1-1; D uncertain. The CDR3 is 12 residues long. Germline values: CDR1 SEHNR, CDR2 FQNEAQ (reference sequence). V was pared by 5 bases and J by 5 bases, with 9 bases between. CDR3: CASSLRETEAFF. The CDR3 DNA follows: TGTGCCAGCAGCCTCCGGGAGACTGAAGCTTTCTTT. Full variable domain (remainder filled in from reference TRBV7-9 and TRBJ1-1): DTGVSQNPRHKITKRGQNVTFRCDPISEHNRLYWYRQTLGQGPEFLTYFQNEAQLEKSRLLSDRFSAERPKGSFSTLEIQRTEQGDSAMYLCASSLRETEAFFGQGTRLTVV.

This clonotype has only a few counts. V and J are TRBV25-1 and TRBJ2-1; 10 bases align to TRBD1. The germline CDR1 and CDR2 sequences are MGHDK and SYGVNS. J gave up 7 bases and V 0 bases, and 9 bases lay outside the gene matches. The CDR3 consists of 17 residues. For the CDR3, the DNA is TGTGCCAGCAGTGAATACTTTCCGGGACAGGGGAATAATGAGCAGTTCTTC. Its protein product is CASSEYFPGQGNNEQFF.

The table lists this clonotype with a few counts. The chain employs TRBV7-9 and TRBJ2-2; 7 bases are shared with TRBD1. Germline V gene sequence: CDR1 SEHNR, CDR2 FQNEAQ (reference sequence). The CDR3 totals 15 residues. V lost 6 bases and J lost 1; bases outside the gene matches: 5. CDR3 sequence: CASREDRVNTGELFF. The CDR3 region has the DNA TGTGCCAGCAGGGAAGACAGGGTGAACACCGGGGAGCTGTTTTTT.